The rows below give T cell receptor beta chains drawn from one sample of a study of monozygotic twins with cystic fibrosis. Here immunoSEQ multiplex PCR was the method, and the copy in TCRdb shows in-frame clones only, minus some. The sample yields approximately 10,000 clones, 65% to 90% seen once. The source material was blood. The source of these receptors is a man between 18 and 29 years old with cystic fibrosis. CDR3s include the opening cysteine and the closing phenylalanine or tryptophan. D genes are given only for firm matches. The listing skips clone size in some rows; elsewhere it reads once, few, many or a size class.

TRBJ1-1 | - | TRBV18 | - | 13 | TGTGCCAGCTCACCACCCTCGAACACTGAAGCTTTCTTT | CASSPPSNTEAFF
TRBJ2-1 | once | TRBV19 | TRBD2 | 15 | TGTGCCAGTACCATGACTAGCGGGAGGCTCAATGAGCAGTTCTTC | CASTMTSGRLNEQFF
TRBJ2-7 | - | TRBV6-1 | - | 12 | TGTGCCAGCACCCCCCGGGGGCACGAGCAGTACTTC | CASTPRGHEQYF
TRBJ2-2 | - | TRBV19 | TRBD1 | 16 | TGTGCCAGTAGGAAACAGGGGGCAGCGAACACCGGGGAGCTGTTTTTT | CASRKQGAANTGELFF
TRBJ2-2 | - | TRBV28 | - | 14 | TGTGCCAGCAGTTCGCATAGTGACACCGGGGAGCTGTTTTTT | CASSSHSDTGELFF
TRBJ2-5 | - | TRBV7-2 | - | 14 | TGTGCCAGCAGCTTAGACAGTTTGATTGAGACCCAGTACTTC | CASSLDSLIETQYF
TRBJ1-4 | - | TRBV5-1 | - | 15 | TGCGCCAGCAGCTTGGTGCCGGGATCGAGGGAAAAACTGTTTTTT | CASSLVPGSREKLFF
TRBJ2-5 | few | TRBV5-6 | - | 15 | TGTGCCAGCAGCTTGGCCAACTGGGACCAAGAGACCCAGTACTTC | CASSLANWDQETQYF
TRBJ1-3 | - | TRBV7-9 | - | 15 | TGTGCCAGCAGCCCCGGACTCGGCTCTGGAAACACCATATATTTT | CASSPGLGSGNTIYF
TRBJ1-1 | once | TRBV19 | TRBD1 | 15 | TGTGCCAGTAGTATTTGGAGGACAGGGGGCACTGAAGCTTTCTTT | CASSIWRTGGTEAFF
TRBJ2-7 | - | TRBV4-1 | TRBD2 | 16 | TGCGCCAGCAGCCAGTCTGGGGAGGGGAGCTCCTACGAGCAGTACTTC | CASSQSGEGSSYEQYF
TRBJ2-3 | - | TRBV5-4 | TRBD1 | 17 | TGTGCCAGCAGCTTCTACGGGACAGGGAGTCCCACAGATACGCAGTATTTT | CASSFYGTGSPTDTQYF
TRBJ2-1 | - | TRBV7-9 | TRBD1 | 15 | TGTGCCAGCAGCCACCGGGACAGGGGGAGGAATGAGCAGTTCTTC | CASSHRDRGRNEQFF
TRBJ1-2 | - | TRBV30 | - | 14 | TGTGCCTGGAGTGTAGTAGATGCTAACTATGGCTACACCTTC | CAWSVVDANYGYTF
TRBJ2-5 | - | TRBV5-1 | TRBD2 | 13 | TGCGCCAGCAATCGGGGGGGACAAGAGACCCAGTACTTC | CASNRGGQETQYF
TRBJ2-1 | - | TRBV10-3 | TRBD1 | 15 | TGTGCCATCAGGCTTCGGGACAGGGCGGGCAATGAGCAGTTCTTC | CAIRLRDRAGNEQFF
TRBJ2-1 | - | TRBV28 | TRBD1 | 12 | TGTGCCAGCCTGGGACAGGTCAATGAGCAGTTCTTC | CASLGQVNEQFF
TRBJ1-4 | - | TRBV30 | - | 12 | TGTGCCTGGAAGGGGGGAAATGAAAAACTGTTTTTT | CAWKGGNEKLFF
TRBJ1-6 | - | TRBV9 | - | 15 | TGTGCCAGCAGCGTATTCGAAGGGGTAAATTCACCCCTCCACTTT | CASSVFEGVNSPLHF
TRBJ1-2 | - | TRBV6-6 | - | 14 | TGTGCCAGCAGTTACTCAGGGGGTAGGAGTGGCTACACCTTC | CASSYSGGRSGYTF
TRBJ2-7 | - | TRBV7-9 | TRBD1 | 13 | TGTGCCAGCAGCCCGACAGGGCTATTCGAGCAGTACTTC | CASSPTGLFEQYF
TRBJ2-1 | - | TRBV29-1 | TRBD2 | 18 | TGCAGCGTCCAAAAGGGACTAGCGGGAGTAGGGCCGCGGAATGAGCAGTTCTTC | CSVQKGLAGVGPRNEQFF
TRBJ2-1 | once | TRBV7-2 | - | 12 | TGTGCCAGCAGCGGTAGCGGCAATGAGCAGTTCTTC | CASSGSGNEQFF
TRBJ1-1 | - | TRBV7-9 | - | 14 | TGTGCCAGCAGCTTACTACAGACGAACACTGAAGCTTTCTTT | CASSLLQTNTEAFF
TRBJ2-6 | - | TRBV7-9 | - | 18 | TGTGCCAGCAGCTTAGGGGCTGGGGGAAGCCCTGGGGCCAACGTCCTGACTTTC | CASSLGAGGSPGANVLTF